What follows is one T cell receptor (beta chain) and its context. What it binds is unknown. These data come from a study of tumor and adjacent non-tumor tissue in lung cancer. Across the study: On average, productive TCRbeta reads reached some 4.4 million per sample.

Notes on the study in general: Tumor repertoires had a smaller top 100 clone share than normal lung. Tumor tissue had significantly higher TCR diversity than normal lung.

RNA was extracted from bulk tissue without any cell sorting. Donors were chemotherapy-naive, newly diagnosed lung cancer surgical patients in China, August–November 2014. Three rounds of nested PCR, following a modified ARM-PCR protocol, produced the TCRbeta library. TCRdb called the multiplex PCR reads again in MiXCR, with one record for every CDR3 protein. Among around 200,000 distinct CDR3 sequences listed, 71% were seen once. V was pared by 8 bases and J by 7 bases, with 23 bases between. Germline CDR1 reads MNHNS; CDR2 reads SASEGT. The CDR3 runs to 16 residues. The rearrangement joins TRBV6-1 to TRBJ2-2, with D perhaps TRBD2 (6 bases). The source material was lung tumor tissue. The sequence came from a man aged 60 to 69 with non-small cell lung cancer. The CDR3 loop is CASRRDGTLIRGELFF. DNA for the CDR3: TGTGCCAGCCGACGGGATGGGACTCTAATCCGCGGGGAGCTGTTTTTT.